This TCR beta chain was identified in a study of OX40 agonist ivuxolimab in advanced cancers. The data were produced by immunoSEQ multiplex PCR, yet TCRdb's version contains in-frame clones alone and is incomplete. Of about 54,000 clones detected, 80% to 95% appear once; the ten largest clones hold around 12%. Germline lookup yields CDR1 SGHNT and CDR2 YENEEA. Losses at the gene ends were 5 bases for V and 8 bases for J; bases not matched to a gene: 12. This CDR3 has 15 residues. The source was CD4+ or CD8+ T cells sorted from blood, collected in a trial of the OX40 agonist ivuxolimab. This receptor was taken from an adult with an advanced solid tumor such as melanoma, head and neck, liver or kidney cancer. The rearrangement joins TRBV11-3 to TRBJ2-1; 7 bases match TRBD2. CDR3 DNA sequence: TGTGCCAGCAGCCCCATGGGCGGGAGTGGCGATGAGCAGTTCTTC. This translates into CASSPMGGSGDEQFF.